The 20 T cell receptor beta chains given below trace back to one sample, sequenced in a study of blood T cell repertoires in COVID-19. Produced via immunoSEQ multiplex PCR; TCRdb's table is partial and in-frame only. The data hold about 130,000 clones, with approximately 88% observed a single time. Sequencing was carried out using peripheral blood. These receptors came from a man over 45 with acute or convalescent COVID-19.

The chain combines TRBV6-2 or TRBV6-3 with TRBJ1-2; D not certain. CDR3 length: 13 residues. Germline CDR1 reads MNHEY; CDR2 reads SVGEGT. The V end was cut by 3 bases, the J end by 7 bases, with 12 bases between. This CDR3 reads CASSYGQLRGYTF. CDR3 in DNA: TGTGCCAGCAGTTATGGGCAATTGCGTGGCTACACCTTC.

The genes are TRBV28 and TRBJ1-1, with a tentative D call TRBD1 (6 bases). Germline loops: CDR1 MDHEN, CDR2 SYDVKM. Trimming stripped 9 bases from V and 7 bases from J, with 15 bases between. The CDR3 extends over 12 amino acids. The CDR3 sequence is CASTLRGFEAFF. In nucleotides, the CDR3 is TGTGCCAGTACTTTGAGGGGGTTTGAAGCTTTCTTT.

This clone was picked up one time. The chain's CDR3 is CASSQTDYYGYTF. The CDR3 DNA follows: TGTGCCAGTAGCCAGACAGATTACTATGGCTACACCTTC. The chain carries TRBV19 and TRBJ1-2; the D gene is possibly TRBD1 (5 bases). Trimming shortened V by 6 bases and J by 3 bases, and 11 bases separated the two germline ends. Per germline, CDR1 LNHDA and CDR2 SQIVND (reference sequence). This CDR3 has 13 amino acids.

The chain couples TRBV19 to TRBJ1-5; unclear D gene. Trimming took off 0 bases at V and 7 bases at J, with 13 bases between the two ends. Germline V CDR1 and CDR2: LNHDA, SQIVND (reference sequence). The CDR3 totals 15 residues. The DNA of the CDR3 is TGTGCCAGTAGTATAGAGGGCAGCTCGTGGCAGCCCCAGCATTTT. It encodes CASSIEGSSWQPQHF.

The rearrangement uses TRBV20-1 and TRBJ2-7; 7 positions agree with TRBD1. V shed 7 bases, J shed 2 bases, and the junction held 11 bases outside the gene matches. Germline V gives CDR1 DFQATT, CDR2 SNEGSKA (reference sequence). The CDR3 sequence is 14 residues long. CDR3 in amino acids: CSVSPPRGTYEQYF. The CDR3 DNA sequence: TGCAGTGTTAGTCCGCCCAGGGGGACCTACGAGCAGTACTTC.

The CDR3 DNA is TGCGCCACCGCCGCCATTGACCGACCTCCTAGCGGCTACACCTTC. Protein: CATAAIDRPPSGYTF. The chain links TRBV10-1 to TRBJ1-2, with D unresolved. The CDR3 loop spans 15 amino acids. CDR1 is WNHNN, CDR2 SYGVQD, per germline (reference sequence). Between the trimmed V and J ends, which lost 10 bases and 8 bases, there was a span of 26 bases.

This clone was seen once. The CDR3 nucleotides are TGTGCCAGCAGCTCGGGACAGGGCTATGGCTACACCTTC. It encodes CASSSGQGYGYTF. The chain employs TRBV27 and TRBJ1-2; 9 bases are shared with TRBD1. This CDR3 spans 13 amino acids. From germline, CDR1 is MNHEY and CDR2 SMNVEV (reference sequence). V trimming: 6 bases; J trimming: 4 bases; junction bases outside the gene matches: 3.

The rearrangement joins TRBV4-1 to TRBJ2-6, with 8 bases lining up with TRBD2. The CDR3 consists of 17 residues. The germline CDR1 and CDR2 sequences are MGHRA and YSYEKL. V was pared by 2 bases and J by 0 bases, with 3 bases of the junction left unmatched. The CDR3 protein is CASSQLGGGSGANVLTF. The CDR3 nucleotides are TGCGCCAGCAGCCAACTCGGGGGGGGCTCTGGGGCCAACGTCCTGACTTTC.

This chain joins TRBV7-9 and TRBJ2-2, with a weak D call TRBD1 (5 bases). Germline V gene sequence: CDR1 SEHNR, CDR2 FQNEAQ (reference sequence). This CDR3 is 14 amino acids long. The V end was cut by 3 bases, the J end by 5 bases, with 10 bases between. CDR3 DNA: TGTGCCAGCAGCTTTGGGGCGCGTACCGGGGAGCTGTTTTTT. Protein product: CASSFGARTGELFF.

This chain uses TRBV27 with TRBJ1-1; maybe TRBD1 (6 bases). V was cut by 1 base and J by 6 bases, with 9 bases left in between. The CDR3 totals 13 residues. Germline CDR1 and CDR2: MNHEY and SMNVEV (reference sequence). The DNA of the CDR3 is TGTGCCAGCAGTTTATATGGGGGCCCTGAAGCTTTCTTT. Translation gives CASSLYGGPEAFF.

In regard to this clone: In the same sample, other DNA sequences code for this CDR3. This chain uses TRBV28 with TRBJ1-2; D unclear. Trimming removed 5 bases at V and 8 bases at J, with 12 bases between. Germline CDR1 is MDHEN and CDR2 is SYDVKM. The CDR3 spans 12 residues. This CDR3 reads CASSLPGEGYTF. Written as DNA, the CDR3 is TGTGCCAGCAGTCTTCCGGGAGAAGGCTACACCTTC.

The count of this clone is one. The chain is built from TRBV28 and TRBJ2-1, with TRBD1 matching 7 bases. The CDR3 has 16 amino acids. V lost 1 base to trimming and J lost 5 bases; unmatched junction nucleotides: 8. The germline CDR1 and CDR2 sequences are MDHEN and SYDVKM. CDR3 sequence reads: CASSLYRQGPDNEQFF. The CDR3 region has the DNA TGTGCCAGCAGTTTATACCGACAGGGTCCGGACAATGAGCAGTTCTTC.

This chain links TRBV2 with TRBJ1-4, with a weak D call TRBD1 (5 bases). This CDR3 contains 13 residues. Trimming took off 8 bases at V and 8 bases at J, with 15 bases between the two ends. Looked up from germline, CDR1 is SNHLY and CDR2 is FYNNEI. CDR3 sequence (DNA): TGTGCCAGCCGAAGGGGAACTCTAGAAAAACTGTTTTTT. This encodes CASRRGTLEKLFF.

The chain has TRBV6-4 and TRBJ2-6; D call uncertain. The CDR3 is 13 amino acids. V dropped 5 bases and J dropped 5 bases, with 7 bases sitting between them. Germline V lookup: CDR1 MRHNA, CDR2 SNTAGT. DNA of the CDR3: TGTGCCAGCAGTTTAGACAGGGCCAACGTCCTGACTTTC. Amino acids: CASSLDRANVLTF.

The gene calls are TRBV3-1 (or the pseudogene TRBV3-2) and TRBJ1-2; 7 nucleotides agree with TRBD1. The junction had 12 bases not matched to a gene; V was cut back by 4 bases and J by 4 bases. The CDR3 sequence is 16 residues long. CDR1 LGHDT and CDR2 YNNKEL come from the germline V gene (reference sequence). For the CDR3, the DNA is TGTGCCAGCAGCCTACGGACAGGTGGCAGGAGCTATGGCTACACCTTC. Translation gives CASSLRTGGRSYGYTF.

The V call is TRBV6-4, the J call TRBJ1-2; TRBD1 is a possible D gene (5 bases). From germline, CDR1 is MRHNA and CDR2 SNTAGT. CDR3 length: 14 amino acids. V was clipped by 0 bases and J by 5 bases, with 10 bases between them. In DNA, the CDR3 is TGTGCCAGCAGTGACTCGAAGACAGTTTATGGCTACACCTTC. Translated: CASSDSKTVYGYTF.

V usage is TRBV18 and J usage is TRBJ2-1, with 8 bases matching TRBD1. This CDR3 contains 14 residues. Germline trimming cut 9 bases from V and 6 bases from J; bases unmatched to any gene: 10. Germline CDR1 KGHSH, CDR2 LQKENI. This CDR3 reads CASRRDRLSNEQFF. CDR3 DNA sequence: TGTGCCAGTCGCCGGGACAGGTTATCCAATGAGCAGTTCTTC.

This clone has only a few counts. V and J are TRBV7-9 and TRBJ1-6, with 7 bases that match TRBD1. The V segment lost 4 bases and the J segment 10 bases; nucleotides outside the gene matches: 7. The CDR3 runs 14 residues. Germline CDR1 and CDR2: SEHNR and FQNEAQ (reference sequence). CDR3 sequence (DNA): TGTGCCAGCAGCTCCGACAGGGTTTCCTCACCCCTCCACTTT. Its translation is CASSSDRVSSPLHF.

This rearrangement joins TRBV28 to TRBJ1-2; D might be TRBD1 (5 bases). Per germline, CDR1 MDHEN and CDR2 SYDVKM. With 2 bases removed from V and 2 bases from J, the gap between germline ends came to 6 bases. The CDR3 covers 13 residues. CDR3 residues: CASSLPGNYGYTF. The DNA of the CDR3 is TGTGCCAGCAGTTTACCAGGGAACTATGGCTACACCTTC.

The chain joins TRBV10-1 to TRBJ1-6; 7 nucleotides align to TRBD1. J was trimmed by 6 bases and V by 6 bases; bases with no gene match: 5. The CDR3 totals 14 residues. Germline lookup yields CDR1 WNHNN and CDR2 SYGVQD (reference sequence). Written as DNA, the CDR3 is TGCGCCAGCAGAGAAGGGGGCCCTAATTCACCCCTCCACTTT. This translates into CASREGGPNSPLHF.